Below, 3 T cell receptor beta chains from the same sample are listed, as sequenced in a study of blood T cell repertoires in COVID-19. Sequencing was performed with immunoSEQ multiplex PCR; in TCRdb, only in-frame clones are kept and a portion is missing. Among 45,000 to 55,000 clones, roughly 80% were seen once, and the ten largest hold more than 2.5%. Sequenced sample: peripheral blood. The source of these receptors is a man in his forties or fifties with acute or convalescent COVID-19.

The rearrangement uses TRBV5-1 and TRBJ2-5, with 14 positions matching TRBD2. Germline values: CDR1 SGHRS, CDR2 YFSETQ. The CDR3 length is 17 residues. The ends lost 0 bases at V and 3 bases at J; junction bases unmatched: 4. The CDR3 reads CASSLGQGLAGEETQYF. In DNA, the CDR3 is TGCGCCAGCAGCTTGGGACAGGGACTAGCGGGAGAAGAGACCCAGTACTTC.

This chain links TRBV7-9 with TRBJ1-1; tentative D call: TRBD1 (6 bases). V was cut by 1 base and J by 2 bases, with 8 bases left in between. Germline CDR1 is SEHNR and CDR2 is FQNEAQ (reference sequence). This CDR3 is 14 amino acids long. CDR3: CASSLGGLNTEAFF. The CDR3 DNA is TGTGCCAGCAGCTTAGGGGGGCTTAACACTGAAGCTTTCTTT.

V gene TRBV5-1 combines with J gene TRBJ2-1; 7 positions agree with TRBD2. Trimming at V came to 4 bases and at J to 4 bases, leaving 20 bases not matched to a gene. Per the germline V gene, CDR1 is SGHRS and CDR2 is YFSETQ. The length of the CDR3 is 19 residues. CDR3 residues: CASSPWTSWTRSPYNEQFF. In DNA form, the CDR3 reads TGCGCCAGCAGCCCCTGGACCTCCTGGACTAGATCGCCTTACAATGAGCAGTTCTTC.